These 11 T cell receptor beta chains originate from one sample sequenced in a study of cytomegalovirus exposure and HLA in healthy donors. Use of 60 Vbeta and 13 Jbeta primers characterized the PCR. The table came from immunoSEQ multiplex PCR; TCRdb's copy has only in-frame clones and leaves some out. Among around 200,000 clones, 60% to 80% were seen once, and the ten largest hold 1.5% to 2%. The sequencing input was PBMCs. The receptors come from a woman aged 18-35 years in good health and CMV-seronegative.

The CDR3 DNA follows: TGTGCCTGGGGGGACAGGGAAGGGGGCTACACCTTC. Protein sequence: CAWGDREGGYTF. The chain links TRBV28 to TRBJ1-2; 9 positions match TRBD1. CDR1 and CDR2 from the germline V gene are MDHEN and SYDVKM. CDR3 length: 12 residues. V was pared by 11 bases and J by 8 bases, with 9 bases of the junction left unmatched.

The chain employs TRBV5-1 and TRBJ1-1; 7 nucleotides match TRBD1. V lost 4 bases, J lost 4 bases, and 7 bases stayed unmatched. The CDR3 is 14 residues long. Germline V lookup: CDR1 SGHRS, CDR2 YFSETQ. CDR3 loop: CASSNDRAPTEAFF. The CDR3, as DNA: TGCGCCAGCAGCAACGACAGGGCCCCCACTGAAGCTTTCTTT.

The chain combines TRBV4-3 with TRBJ2-7; possibly TRBD1 for D (6 bases). This CDR3 is built from 15 residues. The germline V gene encodes CDR1 LGHNA and CDR2 YSLEER. Trimming cost V 3 bases and J 2 bases, with 14 bases left between them. For the CDR3, the DNA is TGCGCCAGCAGCCAGTCGTACAGGGCGGCCTACGAGCAGTACTTC. Amino acids: CASSQSYRAAYEQYF.

CDR3 region: CASSSDRGKAGNQPQHF. CDR3 DNA sequence: TGTGCCAGCAGTTCGGACAGGGGAAAGGCAGGCAATCAGCCCCAGCATTTT. V gene TRBV27 combines with J gene TRBJ1-5; 9 positions agree with TRBD1. CDR3 length: 17 residues. The germline gives CDR1 MNHEY, CDR2 SMNVEV (reference sequence). The trim removed 4 bases at V and 2 bases at J, leaving 9 bases unmatched.

This clone was observed a handful of times. The chain recombines TRBV19 with TRBJ2-5; maybe TRBD2 (7 bases). Germline values: CDR1 LNHDA, CDR2 SQIVND (reference sequence). The CDR3 length is 14 residues. V dropped 3 bases and J dropped 4 bases, with 12 bases sitting between them. CDR3 bases: TGTGCCAGTAGTATGAGGGGGGGCCGAGAGACCCAGTACTTC. Translated, it gives CASSMRGGRETQYF.

This clone was observed once. This chain links TRBV4-3 with TRBJ2-3; TRBD2 agrees at 9 bases. CDR3 length: 17 amino acids. J gave up 2 bases and V 0 bases, and 6 bases lay outside the gene matches. In germline, CDR1 is LGHNA, CDR2 YSLEER. In DNA, the CDR3 is TGCGCCAGCAGCCAAGATATTAGCGGGAGCTTCACAGATACGCAGTATTTT. Amino acid sequence: CASSQDISGSFTDTQYF.

V usage is TRBV28 and J usage is TRBJ2-7; 9 nucleotides align to TRBD1. The J segment lost 7 bases and the V segment lost 6 bases, leaving 10 bases of the junction unmatched. The CDR3 totals 14 residues. Germline V gene sequence: CDR1 MDHEN, CDR2 SYDVKM. CDR3 nucleotide sequence: TGTGCCAGCAGGCCCGGGACAGGGCTCGCGGAGCAGTACTTC. Translated: CASRPGTGLAEQYF.

The chain carries TRBV18 and TRBJ2-5, with 7 bases that match TRBD1. CDR1 and CDR2 (germline): KGHSH, LQKENI. Germline trimming cut 3 bases from V and 3 bases from J; bases unmatched to any gene: 10. This CDR3 has 16 residues. CDR3 nucleotide sequence: TGTGCCAGCTCACCCAGCGGCAGGGGGACGAAAGAGACCCAGTACTTC. Its protein product is CASSPSGRGTKETQYF.

This clone was seen once. The rearrangement links TRBV28 to TRBJ1-2; perhaps TRBD1 as D (6 bases). This CDR3 is built from 14 residues. Germline CDR1 MDHEN, CDR2 SYDVKM. Trimming left V 2 bases short and J 6 bases short, with 13 bases between. The CDR3 region is CASSLPGQRHGYTF. The CDR3 nucleotides read TGTGCCAGCAGTTTACCGGGACAAAGGCATGGCTACACCTTC.

The V gene is TRBV18, the J gene TRBJ2-1; D might be TRBD1 (5 bases). The CDR3 has 17 residues. Germline assignment: CDR1 KGHSH and CDR2 LQKENI. Between the trimmed V and J ends, which lost 3 bases and 0 bases, there was a span of 15 bases. Written as DNA, the CDR3 is TGTGCCAGCTCACCGCGCCTGGGGCAGATCTCCTACAATGAGCAGTTCTTC. Translation: CASSPRLGQISYNEQFF.

This clone showed up just a few times. V is TRBV7-9 and J is TRBJ1-4; D is unclear. Germline values: CDR1 SEHNR, CDR2 FQNEAQ (reference sequence). V lost 6 bases and J 8 bases, leaving 16 bases between the germline ends. The CDR3 loop spans 14 amino acids. The CDR3 sequence: CASSYYEDVEKLFF. CDR3 coding DNA: TGTGCCAGCAGTTACTACGAGGATGTGGAAAAACTGTTTTTT.